This note documents a single T cell receptor beta chain sequence. The antigen remains unidentified. This entry belongs to a study of T cell responses to AZD1222 COVID-19 vaccine. Study observations and caveats: Clonal diversity may have been underestimated, and the donors were mostly white British, with more females than males. Sampled repertoires all dated from after the peak T cell response.

With 0 bases removed from V and 7 bases from J, the gap between germline ends came to 15 bases. Germline V gene data show CDR1 as MNHEY and CDR2 as SVGAGI. The CDR3 sequence is 15 residues long. Second-dose intervals near 4 or 12 weeks were combined. Generated by immunoSEQ multiplex PCR, the TCRdb table keeps only in-frame clones and is missing some. Among about 69,000 clones listed, 75% to 90% were seen once. The source was peripheral blood, collected 28 days after the second AZD1222 dose. V usage is TRBV6-5 and J usage is TRBJ1-2; D ambiguous. This receptor was obtained from an adult who received the AZD1222 COVID-19 vaccine. The CDR3 loop is CASSYSIYTGSGYTF. The CDR3 DNA sequence: TGTGCCAGCAGTTACTCGATATACACGGGGAGTGGCTACACCTTC.